The clone carrying this TCR beta chain has a count of ten or more. Its specificity is unknown. This sample is drawn from a study of T cell repertoires in cytomegalovirus infection. Study background: CMV infection plus the matching HLA type was flagged by public TCR beta signatures.

The V gene end was trimmed by 7 bases and the J gene end by 4 bases; junction bases not matched to a gene: 7. The CDR3 contains 15 residues. Germline CDR1 is MNHNY and CDR2 is SVGAGI (reference sequence). Study-level points and caveats: Summed frequency of shared TCR beta families picked out CMV carriers who also had the relevant HLA. The response measured ex vivo was dominated by TCR beta clonotypes (HLA-C-restricted and CMV-specific).

Each CDR3 protein is one row after TCRdb ran MiXCR on the reads. Found here are 200,000 to 250,000 distinct CDR3 sequences, around 6.4% of them singletons; the top ten hold under 7%. Sequenced: PBMCs. The rearrangement joins TRBV6-6 to TRBJ2-5; 12 nucleotides align to TRBD2. This TCR was sampled from a human donor in good health (CMV status not recorded). Some clones in this sample may be carry-over from other donors' samples. The DNA for the CDR3 is TGTGCCAGCAAAATTCCACTAGCGGGGGGAGAGACCCAGTACTTC. This translates into CASKIPLAGGETQYF.